The 28 T cell receptor beta chains presented below share a single source sample, sequenced in a study of monozygotic twins with inflammatory bowel disease. TCRdb reprocessed the 5' RACE reads and reports one entry per CDR3 protein, with no DNA. Recorded here are some 440,000 distinct CDR3 sequences; the top ten clones represent 2% to 3%. Material: blood. These receptors all come from a human donor with ulcerative colitis or Crohn's disease, or a healthy co-twin of an affected twin (not recorded which).

The CDR3 spells CASSDPGQGAYEQYF. The V call is TRBV6-1, the J call TRBJ2-7; TCRdb's D call of TRBD1 is untestable without DNA. The CDR3 consists of 15 residues. The germline V gene has CDR1 MNHNS and CDR2 SASEGT.

This chain uses TRBV20-1 with TRBJ1-5; there is no DNA to check the TCRdb D call of TRBD1. The CDR3 totals 13 residues. Germline CDR1 is DFQATT and CDR2 is SNEGSKA (reference sequence). CDR3: CSAAGADNQPQHF.

This rearrangement joins TRBV7-9 to TRBJ2-6; without DNA, the TCRdb call of TRBD1 cannot be checked. The CDR3 consists of 14 residues. Germline CDR1 SEHNR, CDR2 FQNEAQ (reference sequence). The CDR3 region is CASRTGFGANVLTF.

The genes are TRBV18 and TRBJ1-5; TCRdb picks TRBD1, but there is no DNA to check that call. Germline CDR1 is KGHSH and CDR2 is LQKENI. The CDR3 is 14 amino acids. CDR3: CASSGQGVTQPQHF.

V gene TRBV20-1 combines with J gene TRBJ2-7. Germline V gene data show CDR1 as DFQATT and CDR2 as SNEGSKA (reference sequence). This CDR3 region has 12 residues. CDR3: CSATESSYEQYF.

The chain links TRBV5-1 to TRBJ2-2; with no DNA, the TCRdb D assignment of TRBD2 cannot be verified. From germline, CDR1 is SGHRS and CDR2 YFSETQ. The length of the CDR3 is 16 residues. The CDR3 protein is CASSVAAGGSTGELFF.

The chain joins TRBV6-5 to TRBJ2-1; absent DNA, TCRdb's TRBD1 call cannot be checked. The CDR3 has 14 amino acids. From germline, CDR1 is MNHEY and CDR2 SVGAGI. The CDR3: CASSSLGQSNEQFF.

V gene TRBV5-1 combines with J gene TRBJ2-3. Per germline, CDR1 SGHRS and CDR2 YFSETQ. This CDR3 comprises 13 residues. The CDR3: CASSLENTDTQYF.

CDR3 protein: CAISSAGHGVAEAFF. This sequence joins TRBV10-3 and TRBJ1-1; TCRdb reports TRBD1, a call that lacks DNA to check it against. Per the germline V gene, CDR1 is ENHRY and CDR2 is SYGVKD. The CDR3 runs to 15 residues.

CDR3 loop: CASSFRSGLANTNEQFF. The chain links TRBV7-2 to TRBJ2-1; TCRdb names TRBD2, which stays unverified in the absence of DNA. CDR3 length: 17 residues. CDR1 and CDR2 from the germline V gene are SGHTA and FQGNSA. Full variable domain (rest looked up from reference TRBV7-2 and TRBJ2-1): GAGVSQSPSNKVTEKGKDVELRCDPISGHTALYWYRQSLGQGLEFLIYFQGNSAPDKSGLPSDRFSAERTGGSVSTLTIQRTQQEDSAVYLCASSFRSGLANTNEQFFGPGTRLTVL.

The chain has TRBV18 and TRBJ1-5. The CDR3 length is 14 residues. The germline V gene encodes CDR1 KGHSH and CDR2 LQKENI. CDR3: CASSQYDSNQPQHF. Using reference TRBV18 and TRBJ1-5 for the parts outside the CDR3, the full variable domain is NAGVMQNPRHLVRRRGQEARLRCSPMKGHSHVYWYRQLPEEGLKFMVYLQKENIIDESGMPKERFSAEFPKEGPSILRIQQVVRGDSAAYFCASSQYDSNQPQHFGDGTRLSIL.

The V and J genes are TRBV5-1 and TRBJ2-5; TCRdb indicates TRBD1, and absent DNA this call remains unverified. Germline CDR1 reads SGHRS; CDR2 reads YFSETQ. The CDR3 extends over 15 amino acids. CDR3: CASSLTGNSEETQYF.

This sequence joins TRBV30 and TRBJ1-1; the TRBD1 assignment by TCRdb is unverifiable without DNA. The CDR3 is 13 amino acids. CDR1 and CDR2 from the germline V gene are GTSNPN and SVGIG (reference sequence). The CDR3 here is CAWGQRVRTEAFF.

The chain is built from TRBV28 and TRBJ2-6; TCRdb lists TRBD2, though no DNA is available to test this call. CDR1 and CDR2 from the germline V gene are MDHEN and SYDVKM. This CDR3 spans 15 amino acids. CDR3 sequence reads: CASTWEGSGANVLTF.

The chain joins TRBV24-1 to TRBJ1-1; lacking DNA, the TRBD1 call made by TCRdb goes unchecked. The CDR3 is 16 residues long. CDR1 and CDR2 (germline): KGHDR, SFDVKD. The CDR3 spells CATSDLGQGGNTEAFF.

The chain uses TRBV10-3 and TRBJ2-5; absent DNA, TCRdb's TRBD2 call cannot be checked. CDR3 length equals 14 residues. CDR1 is ENHRY and CDR2 is SYGVKD in the germline V gene. The CDR3 protein is CAIKAGGPQETQYF.

This sequence joins TRBV10-3 and TRBJ2-7; TCRdb returns TRBD1, unconfirmable since there is no DNA. CDR3 size: 11 residues. Germline values: CDR1 ENHRY, CDR2 SYGVKD. The CDR3 here is CATLQGTEQYF.

The rearrangement joins TRBV29-1 to TRBJ2-1; TCRdb names TRBD2, which stays unverified in the absence of DNA. CDR1 is SQVTM, CDR2 ANQGSEA, per germline. The CDR3 is made up of 14 amino acids. CDR3 amino acids: CSVEVETSGLEQFF.

The genes are TRBV4-2 and TRBJ1-5; TCRdb's D call of TRBD1 is untestable without DNA. The CDR3 spans 17 residues. Germline V gene lookup returns CDR1 LGHNA and CDR2 YNFKEQ. The CDR3 is CASSPYSGTDSNQPQHF.

V gene TRBV20-1 combines with J gene TRBJ2-7; no DNA is available, so the TRBD1 call from TCRdb remains unchecked. CDR3 length: 14 amino acids. Germline CDR1 reads DFQATT; CDR2 reads SNEGSKA (reference sequence). The CDR3 loop is CSASPMTGGDEQYF.

The chain combines TRBV2 with TRBJ2-5; TCRdb lists TRBD2, though no DNA is available to test this call. The CDR3 is made up of 17 amino acids. Germline V gene sequence: CDR1 SNHLY, CDR2 FYNNEI. This chain's CDR3 is CASSEVEGLAGRETQYF.

The chain recombines TRBV12-3 or TRBV12-4 with TRBJ2-1; TCRdb's D call of TRBD1 is untestable without DNA. The CDR3 sequence is 16 residues long. CDR3: CASSFYPDRGQNEQFF.

The rearrangement uses TRBV20-1 and TRBJ1-4. CDR1 and CDR2 (germline): DFQATT, SNEGSKA (reference sequence). CDR3 length: 15 amino acids. This CDR3 is CSAGPQWGTNEKLFF.

The genes are TRBV14 and TRBJ2-1; TCRdb outputs TRBD2, but without DNA this stays unchecked. Looked up from germline, CDR1 is SGHDN and CDR2 is FVKESK. The CDR3 loop spans 12 amino acids. CDR3 in amino acids: CASSQVAGRQFF.

The chain has TRBV30 and TRBJ2-2; the D call from TCRdb, TRBD1, cannot be confirmed without DNA. Germline V gene sequence: CDR1 GTSNPN, CDR2 SVGIG (reference sequence). CDR3 length: 15 residues. CDR3 region: CAWSEGTTATGELFF.

The chain has TRBV27 and TRBJ2-3; checking the TCRdb D call of TRBD1 is not possible without DNA. Germline lookup yields CDR1 MNHEY and CDR2 SMNVEV (reference sequence). The CDR3 contains 14 residues. CDR3 residues: CASSPPTGTDTQYF.

CDR3 sequence: CATSTDESSYNEQFF. The chain links TRBV15 to TRBJ2-1. The CDR3 length is 15 residues. Germline CDR1 reads LNHNV; CDR2 reads YYDKDF (reference sequence).

The chain joins TRBV20-1 to TRBJ2-1; without DNA, the TCRdb call of TRBD1 cannot be checked. This CDR3 region has 13 residues. Germline V CDR1 and CDR2: DFQATT, SNEGSKA (reference sequence). CDR3 in amino acids: CSAAGQGGDEQFF.